This T cell receptor beta chain is drawn from a study of shared clonotypes between healthy human individuals. Germline V CDR1 and CDR2: MNHEY, SMNVEV (reference sequence). This CDR3 comprises 16 residues. The V gene end was trimmed by 3 bases and the J gene end by 4 bases; junction bases not matched to a gene: 9. Only in-frame clones appear in the TCRdb table, and some are missing; sequencing was by immunoSEQ multiplex PCR. The profile shows hundreds of thousands of clones, more than 70% of them singletons. This clonotype was sampled from a woman aged 25 to 39 in good health. Sequenced input: memory CD4+ T cells sorted from blood. Indicated subset: CD45RA-negative fraction. J is TRBJ2-7 and V is TRBV27; TRBD2 matches 10 bases. CDR3 residues: CASSFSQTSGFYEQYF. Written as DNA, the CDR3 is TGTGCCAGCAGTTTTTCCCAGACTAGCGGGTTTTACGAGCAGTACTTC.